This T cell receptor (beta chain) was profiled in a study of memory CD4+ T cells and cytomegalovirus serostatus. After removal of 3 bases from V and 7 bases from J, the junction contained 6 bases not matched to a gene. This CDR3 spans 14 amino acids. CDR1 LNHDA and CDR2 SQIVND come from the germline V gene (reference sequence). Method: immunoSEQ multiplex PCR; TCRdb's copy keeps in-frame clones and lacks some. This sample has some 95,000 clones, with roughly 80% found just once. Single viable CD3+CD4+CD8-CD45RO+ cells were sorted as the memory CD4+ T cells. Material for sequencing was memory CD4+ T cells from blood. The TCR originated in an adult in good health and CMV-seropositive. This chain links TRBV19 with TRBJ2-7; 10 positions match TRBD2. CDR3 sequence: CASSIRLAGEEQYF. The CDR3 nucleotides are TGTGCCAGTAGTATCAGGCTAGCGGGAGAGGAGCAGTACTTC.